The following is a T cell receptor beta chain sequence with its context. Its antigen is currently not known. Base qualities were left out, and no much larger clone turns up one base away. This entry belongs to a study of response to subunit inactivated influenza vaccine (dated by TCRdb to the late 2010s). General notes on the study: The study used deep quantitative T cell receptor repertoire profiling to track responses to a trivalent subunit inactivated influenza vaccine. Broad study findings and their caveats: The authors proposed that each seasonal influenza vaccination may bring in only a limited number of new T cells.

The library was obtained by RT-PCR. Sequenced on an Illumina HiSeq 2500. Starting from the raw public reads, TCRdb applied fastp trimming at Q25, assembled clones with MiXCR and retained in-frame beta chains. Rows are unified per CDR3 protein, each entry keeping the most common DNA and genes. The sample has about 650,000 distinct CDR3 sequences on record, around 14% of them singletons. The ten largest make up 11% of the sample. V drops 1 base and J drops 8 bases, leaving 8 bases in between. In the germline V gene, CDR1 corresponds to KGHSH and CDR2 to LQKENI. From its cysteine to its phenylalanine, the CDR3 spans 12 amino acids. Just the 36-base CDR3 DNA is kept, in frame starting at base 1.

The source was PBMCs from blood, collected 12 days after vaccination. The rearranged chain carries TRBV18 and TRBJ2-5; no D segment can be confidently identified. The receptor was derived from a man between 50 and 59 years old who received an inactivated influenza vaccine. Donor details come from another sample of the same person, matched by shared clones. The DNA sequence follows: TGTGCCAGCTCACCACAATCGCGAACCCAGTACTTC. Translated, it gives CASSPQSRTQYF.